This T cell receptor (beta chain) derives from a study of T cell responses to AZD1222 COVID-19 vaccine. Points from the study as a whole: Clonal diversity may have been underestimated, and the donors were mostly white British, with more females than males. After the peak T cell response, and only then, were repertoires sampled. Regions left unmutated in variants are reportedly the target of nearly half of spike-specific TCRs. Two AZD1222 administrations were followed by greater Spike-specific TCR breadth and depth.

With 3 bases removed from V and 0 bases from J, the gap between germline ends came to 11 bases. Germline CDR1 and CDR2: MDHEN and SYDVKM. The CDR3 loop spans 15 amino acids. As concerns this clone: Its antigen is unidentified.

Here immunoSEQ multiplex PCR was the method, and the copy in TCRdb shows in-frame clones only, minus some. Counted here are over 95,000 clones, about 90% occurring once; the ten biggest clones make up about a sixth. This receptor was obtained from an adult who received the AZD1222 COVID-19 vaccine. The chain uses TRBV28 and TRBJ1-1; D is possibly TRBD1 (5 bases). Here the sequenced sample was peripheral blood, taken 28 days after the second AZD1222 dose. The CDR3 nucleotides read TGTGCCAGCAGTTTCGGAAGGGGTGTGAACACTGAAGCTTTCTTT. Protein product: CASSFGRGVNTEAFF.